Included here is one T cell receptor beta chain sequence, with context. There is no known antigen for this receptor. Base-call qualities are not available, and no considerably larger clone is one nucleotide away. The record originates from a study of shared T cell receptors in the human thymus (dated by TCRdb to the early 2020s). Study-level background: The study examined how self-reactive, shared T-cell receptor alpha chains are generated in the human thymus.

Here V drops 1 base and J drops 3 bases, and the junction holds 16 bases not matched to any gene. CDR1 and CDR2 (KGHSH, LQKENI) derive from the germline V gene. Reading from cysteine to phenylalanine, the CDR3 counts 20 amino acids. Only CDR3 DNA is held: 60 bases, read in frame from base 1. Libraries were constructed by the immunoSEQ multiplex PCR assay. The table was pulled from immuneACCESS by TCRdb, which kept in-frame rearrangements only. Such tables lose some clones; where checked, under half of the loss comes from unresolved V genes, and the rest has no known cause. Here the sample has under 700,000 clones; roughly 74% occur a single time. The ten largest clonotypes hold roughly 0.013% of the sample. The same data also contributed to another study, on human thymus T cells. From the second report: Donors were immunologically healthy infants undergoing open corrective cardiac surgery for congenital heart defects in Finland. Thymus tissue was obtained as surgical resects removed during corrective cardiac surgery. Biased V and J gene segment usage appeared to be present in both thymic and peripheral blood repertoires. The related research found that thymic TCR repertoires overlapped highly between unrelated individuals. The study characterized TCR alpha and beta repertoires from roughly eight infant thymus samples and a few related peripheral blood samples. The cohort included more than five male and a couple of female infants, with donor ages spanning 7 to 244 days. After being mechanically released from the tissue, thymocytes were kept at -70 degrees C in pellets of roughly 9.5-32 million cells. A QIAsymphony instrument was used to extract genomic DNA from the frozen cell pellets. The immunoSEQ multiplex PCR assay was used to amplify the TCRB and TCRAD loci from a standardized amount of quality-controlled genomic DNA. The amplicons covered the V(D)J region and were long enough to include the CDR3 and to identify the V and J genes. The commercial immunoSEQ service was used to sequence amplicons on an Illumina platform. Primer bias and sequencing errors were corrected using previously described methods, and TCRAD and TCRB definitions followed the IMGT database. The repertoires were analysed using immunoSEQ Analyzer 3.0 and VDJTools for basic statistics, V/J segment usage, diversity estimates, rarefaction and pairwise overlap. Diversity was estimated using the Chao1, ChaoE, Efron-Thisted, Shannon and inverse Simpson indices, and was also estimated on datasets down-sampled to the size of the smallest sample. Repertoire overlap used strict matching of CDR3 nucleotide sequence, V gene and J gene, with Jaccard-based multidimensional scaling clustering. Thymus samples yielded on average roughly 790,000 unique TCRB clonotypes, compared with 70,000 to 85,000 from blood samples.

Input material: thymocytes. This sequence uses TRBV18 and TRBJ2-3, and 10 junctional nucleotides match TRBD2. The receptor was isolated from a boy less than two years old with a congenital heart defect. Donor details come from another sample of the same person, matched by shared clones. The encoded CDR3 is CASSPRAIAGGHRGTDTQYF. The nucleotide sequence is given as TGTGCCAGCTCACCACGGGCAATAGCGGGAGGCCACCGAGGGACAGATACGCAGTATTTT.